The rows below give T cell receptor beta chains drawn from one sample of a study of early T cells in non-severe SARS-CoV-2 infection. Each CDR3 protein gets one entry after TCRdb re-called the 5' RACE reads with MiXCR. Of just under 60,000 distinct CDR3 sequences detected, approximately 9% appear once; the ten largest clones hold approximately 15%. The sample comprised whole blood. The receptor set was obtained from an adult who was a healthcare worker with PCR-confirmed SARS-CoV-2 infection or an uninfected control (not recorded which). The CDR3 runs from the conserved cysteine through the conserved F or W. The D gene is left open where the match is weak. Expanded clones are given a class, and other clones once, few, many or no size at all.

D gene: -
J gene: TRBJ2-6
V gene: TRBV9
clone size: many
CDR3 DNA: TGTGCCAGCAGGGGACGGGGAAGCTCTGGGGCCAACGTCCTGACTTTC
CDR3 protein: CASRGRGSSGANVLTF

D gene: -
J gene: TRBJ2-6
V gene: TRBV6-2/TRBV6-3
clone size: few
CDR3 DNA: TGTGCCAGCAGCACTGGGACACTCCCTGGGGCCAACGTCCTGACTTTC
CDR3 protein: CASSTGTLPGANVLTF

D gene: -
J gene: TRBJ1-2
V gene: TRBV5-4
clone size: -
CDR3 DNA: TGTGCCAGCAGCTTGGGGGCGCGGACGGACTATGGCTACACCTTC
CDR3 protein: CASSLGARTDYGYTF

D gene: TRBD2
J gene: TRBJ2-5
V gene: TRBV18
clone size: many
CDR3 DNA: TGTGCCAGCTCCCCAAGGGCGGGGGAAGAGACCCAGTACTTC
CDR3 protein: CASSPRAGEETQYF

D gene: TRBD2
J gene: TRBJ2-1
V gene: TRBV6-2/TRBV6-3
clone size: many
CDR3 DNA: TGTGCCAGCAGACTGCTAGCGGGAGGGTTCAATGAGCAGTTCTTC
CDR3 protein: CASRLLAGGFNEQFF

D gene: -
J gene: TRBJ2-2
V gene: TRBV6-1
clone size: few
CDR3 DNA: TGTGCTTCCAGGGAGAGACTCCCAACCGGGGAGCTGTTTTTT
CDR3 protein: CASRERLPTGELFF

D gene: TRBD1
J gene: TRBJ2-2
V gene: TRBV27
clone size: -
CDR3 DNA: TGTGCCAGCAGGAGGGGGCAGGCGAACACCGGGGAGCTGTTTTTT
CDR3 protein: CASRRGQANTGELFF

D gene: TRBD1
J gene: TRBJ2-1
V gene: TRBV11-2
clone size: few
CDR3 DNA: TGTGCCAGCAGCACAACAGGGGGCAATGAGCAGTTCTTC
CDR3 protein: CASSTTGGNEQFF

D gene: -
J gene: TRBJ1-2
V gene: TRBV20-1
clone size: many
CDR3 DNA: TGCAGTGCAAAGACCCCCCAGGACTATGGCTACACCTTC
CDR3 protein: CSAKTPQDYGYTF

D gene: -
J gene: TRBJ1-1
V gene: TRBV19
clone size: -
CDR3 DNA: TGTGCCAGTAGATTTAGGACTCGGGAGTCGAACACTGAAGCTTTCTTT
CDR3 protein: CASRFRTRESNTEAFF

D gene: -
J gene: TRBJ1-4
V gene: TRBV28
clone size: few
CDR3 DNA: TGTGCCAGCAGGACAGGCATCCGGGAAAAACTGTTTTTT
CDR3 protein: CASRTGIREKLFF

D gene: -
J gene: TRBJ2-1
V gene: TRBV4-2
clone size: few
CDR3 DNA: TGTGCCAGCAGCCAAGTCTCTGGCTACCCTCAAGACAATGAGCAGTTCTTC
CDR3 protein: CASSQVSGYPQDNEQFF

D gene: TRBD2
J gene: TRBJ2-7
V gene: TRBV6-6
clone size: -
CDR3 DNA: TGTGCCAGCAGTCTTATTTCGCCGGGACTAGCGGGAGGTGGGGCCCGGCAGTACTTC
CDR3 protein: CASSLISPGLAGGGARQYF

D gene: -
J gene: TRBJ2-1
V gene: TRBV14
clone size: few
CDR3 DNA: TGTGCCAGCAGCCACTTGGCGGATGAGCAGTTCTTC
CDR3 protein: CASSHLADEQFF

D gene: TRBD2
J gene: TRBJ2-1
V gene: TRBV9
clone size: -
CDR3 DNA: TGTGCCAGCAGCGTAGGGACAGCGGGAGGGTACAATGAGCAGTTCTTC
CDR3 protein: CASSVGTAGGYNEQFF

D gene: TRBD2
J gene: TRBJ2-3
V gene: TRBV24-1
clone size: -
CDR3 DNA: TGTGCCACCAGCCCCTATGGTAGCGGGAGTGGGACAGATACGCAGTATTTT
CDR3 protein: CATSPYGSGSGTDTQYF

D gene: TRBD1
J gene: TRBJ1-2
V gene: TRBV6-5
clone size: many
CDR3 DNA: TGTGCCAGCAGTCCAAGACAGGGGGGCAACTATGGCTACACCTTC
CDR3 protein: CASSPRQGGNYGYTF

D gene: TRBD2
J gene: TRBJ2-1
V gene: TRBV2
clone size: many
CDR3 DNA: TGTGCCAGCAGTGGAAGAGCGGGAGTTAATGAGCAGTTCTTC
CDR3 protein: CASSGRAGVNEQFF

D gene: -
J gene: TRBJ2-1
V gene: TRBV12-3/TRBV12-4
clone size: -
CDR3 DNA: TGTGCCAGCAGTGGGCCTAGGGAAGGCCCATACAATGAGCAGTTCTTC
CDR3 protein: CASSGPREGPYNEQFF

D gene: -
J gene: TRBJ2-1
V gene: TRBV28
clone size: -
CDR3 DNA: TGTGCCAGCAGTCTCGAGCAGTTCTTC
CDR3 protein: CASSLEQFF

D gene: -
J gene: TRBJ1-5
V gene: TRBV20-1
clone size: few
CDR3 DNA: TGCAGTGCCCCTGCATCGTCTGGCAATCAGCCCCAGCATTTT
CDR3 protein: CSAPASSGNQPQHF

D gene: -
J gene: TRBJ1-1
V gene: TRBV18
clone size: many
CDR3 DNA: TGTGCCAGCTCACCTCTTTTATGGGGGGCGGACACTGAAGCTTTCTTT
CDR3 protein: CASSPLLWGADTEAFF

D gene: TRBD2
J gene: TRBJ2-7
V gene: TRBV12-3/TRBV12-4
clone size: -
CDR3 DNA: TGTGCCAGCAGTTGGGGACTAGCGGGAGACTACGAGCAGTACTTC
CDR3 protein: CASSWGLAGDYEQYF

D gene: -
J gene: TRBJ2-2
V gene: TRBV15
clone size: many
CDR3 DNA: TGTGCCACCAGCAGAGATCACACCGGGGAGCTGTTTTTT
CDR3 protein: CATSRDHTGELFF

D gene: -
J gene: TRBJ2-7
V gene: TRBV7-9
clone size: many
CDR3 DNA: TGTGCCAGCAGTCCCGGGACAAGATACGAGCAGTACTTC
CDR3 protein: CASSPGTRYEQYF

D gene: -
J gene: TRBJ2-6
V gene: TRBV9
clone size: many
CDR3 DNA: TGTGCCAGCAGCGTAGGGGGATCCCCCTCCTCTGGGGCCAACGTCCTGACTTTC
CDR3 protein: CASSVGGSPSSGANVLTF

D gene: -
J gene: TRBJ1-1
V gene: TRBV4-3
clone size: few
CDR3 DNA: TGCGCCAGCAGCCAAGAAAGGGGGGCGAGCACTGAAGCTTTCTTT
CDR3 protein: CASSQERGASTEAFF

D gene: TRBD2
J gene: TRBJ2-5
V gene: TRBV4-1
clone size: many
CDR3 DNA: TGCGCCAGCAGCCATCCCGGACTAGCGGGAGGGCCAGACCAAGAGACCCAGTACTTC
CDR3 protein: CASSHPGLAGGPDQETQYF

D gene: TRBD2
J gene: TRBJ2-3
V gene: TRBV2
clone size: few
CDR3 DNA: TGTGCCAGCAGTGAAGGGGCCAGCGGGACTAGCACAGATACGCAGTATTTT
CDR3 protein: CASSEGASGTSTDTQYF

D gene: TRBD2
J gene: TRBJ2-3
V gene: TRBV4-2
clone size: many
CDR3 DNA: TGTGCCAGCAGCCAAGAGGCGGGAGAAGTTGATACGCAGTATTTT
CDR3 protein: CASSQEAGEVDTQYF

D gene: -
J gene: TRBJ1-1
V gene: TRBV5-5
clone size: -
CDR3 DNA: TGTGCCAGCAGCCTGTACAGGGACACTGAAGCTTTCTTT
CDR3 protein: CASSLYRDTEAFF

D gene: -
J gene: TRBJ1-1
V gene: TRBV6-2/TRBV6-3
clone size: many
CDR3 DNA: TGTGCCAGCAGTCCCCTGGCGGAGGGCCGACTTTACACTGAAGCTTTCTTT
CDR3 protein: CASSPLAEGRLYTEAFF

D gene: TRBD1
J gene: TRBJ2-5
V gene: TRBV28
clone size: -
CDR3 DNA: TGTGCCAGCAAGGGGACAGAGGGTTCGGCCCAGTACTTC
CDR3 protein: CASKGTEGSAQYF